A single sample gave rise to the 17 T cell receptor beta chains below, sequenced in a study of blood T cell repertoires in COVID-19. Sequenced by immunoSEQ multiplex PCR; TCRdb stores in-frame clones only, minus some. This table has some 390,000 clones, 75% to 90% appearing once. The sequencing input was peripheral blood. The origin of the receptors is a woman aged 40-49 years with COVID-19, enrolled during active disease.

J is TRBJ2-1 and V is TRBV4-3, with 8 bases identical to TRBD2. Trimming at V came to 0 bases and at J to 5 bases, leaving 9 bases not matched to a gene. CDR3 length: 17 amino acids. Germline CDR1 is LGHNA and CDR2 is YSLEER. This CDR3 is CASSQDLRGGNNNEQFF. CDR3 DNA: TGCGCCAGCAGCCAAGATCTTCGGGGGGGTAACAACAATGAGCAGTTCTTC.

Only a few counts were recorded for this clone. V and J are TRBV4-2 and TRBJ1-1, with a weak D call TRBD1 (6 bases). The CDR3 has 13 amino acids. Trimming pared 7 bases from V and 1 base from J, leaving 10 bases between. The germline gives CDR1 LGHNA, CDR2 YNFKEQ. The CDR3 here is CASTGEKNTEAFF. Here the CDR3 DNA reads TGTGCCAGCACAGGGGAAAAGAACACTGAAGCTTTCTTT.

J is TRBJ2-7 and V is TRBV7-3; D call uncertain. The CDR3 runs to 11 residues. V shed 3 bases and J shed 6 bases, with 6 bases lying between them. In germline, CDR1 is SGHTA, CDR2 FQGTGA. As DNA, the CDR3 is TGTGCCAGCAGCTTCGGTGGCGAGCAGTACTTC. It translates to CASSFGGEQYF.

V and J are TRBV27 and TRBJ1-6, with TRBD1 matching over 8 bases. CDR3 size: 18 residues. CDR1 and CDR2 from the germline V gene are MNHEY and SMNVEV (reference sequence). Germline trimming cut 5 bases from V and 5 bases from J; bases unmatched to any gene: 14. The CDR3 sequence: CASSQYRGGVGHNSPLHF. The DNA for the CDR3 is TGTGCCAGCAGTCAATACAGGGGGGGGGTGGGCCATAATTCACCCCTCCACTTT.

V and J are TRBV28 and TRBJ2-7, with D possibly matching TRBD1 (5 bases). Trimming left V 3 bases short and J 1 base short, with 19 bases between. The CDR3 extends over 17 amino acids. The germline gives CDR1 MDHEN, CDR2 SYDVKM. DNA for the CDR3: TGTGCCAGCAGTTTTTACCCGTTCGACAGTTCTTCCTACGAGCAGTACTTC. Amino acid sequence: CASSFYPFDSSSYEQYF.

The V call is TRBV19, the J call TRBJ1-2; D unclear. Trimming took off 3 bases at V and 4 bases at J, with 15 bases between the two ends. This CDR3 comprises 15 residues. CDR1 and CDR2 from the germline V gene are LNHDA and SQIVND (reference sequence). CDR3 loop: CASSIRRAGGYGYTF. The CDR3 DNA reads TGTGCCAGTAGTATTCGTCGGGCAGGAGGCTATGGCTACACCTTC.

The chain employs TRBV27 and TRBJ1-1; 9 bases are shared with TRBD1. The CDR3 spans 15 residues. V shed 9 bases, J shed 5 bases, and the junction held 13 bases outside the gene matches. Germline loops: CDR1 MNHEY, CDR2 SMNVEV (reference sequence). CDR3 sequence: CASTMGQGYGTEAFF. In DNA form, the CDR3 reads TGTGCCAGTACTATGGGACAGGGCTATGGGACTGAAGCTTTCTTT.

CDR3 DNA: TGTGCCAGTAGTATTGGGACAGGGTACTCACCCCTCCACTTT. Amino acids: CASSIGTGYSPLHF. The chain uses TRBV19 and TRBJ1-6; 9 bases are shared with TRBD1. J gave up 10 bases and V 3 bases, and 4 bases lay outside the gene matches. This CDR3 contains 14 residues. Germline values: CDR1 LNHDA, CDR2 SQIVND (reference sequence). Looking up the rest from reference TRBV19 and TRBJ1-6 gives the full variable domain: DGGITQSPKYLFRKEGQNVTLSCEQNLNHDAMYWYRQDPGQGLRLIYYSQIVNDFQKGDIAEGYSVSREKKESFPLTVTSAQKNPTAFYLCASSIGTGYSPLHFGNGTRLTVT.

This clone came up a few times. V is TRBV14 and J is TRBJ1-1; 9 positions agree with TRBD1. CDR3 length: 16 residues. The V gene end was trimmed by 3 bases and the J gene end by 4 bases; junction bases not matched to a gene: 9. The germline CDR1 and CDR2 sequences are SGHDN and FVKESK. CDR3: CASSHRTGVSSTEAFF. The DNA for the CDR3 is TGTGCCAGCAGCCACCGGACAGGGGTTTCGAGCACTGAAGCTTTCTTT.

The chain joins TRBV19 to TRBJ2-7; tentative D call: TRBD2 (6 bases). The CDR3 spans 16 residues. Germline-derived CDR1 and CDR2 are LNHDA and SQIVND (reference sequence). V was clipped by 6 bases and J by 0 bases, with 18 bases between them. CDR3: CASSPSQRAISYEQYF. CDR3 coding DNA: TGTGCCAGTAGCCCCTCGCAGCGGGCGATCTCCTACGAGCAGTACTTC.

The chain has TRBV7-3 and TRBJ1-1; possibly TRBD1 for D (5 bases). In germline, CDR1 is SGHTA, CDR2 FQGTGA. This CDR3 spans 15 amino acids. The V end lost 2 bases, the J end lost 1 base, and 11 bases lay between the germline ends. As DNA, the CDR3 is TGTGCCAGCAGCTTATTACAGGCACCGAACACTGAAGCTTTCTTT. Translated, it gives CASSLLQAPNTEAFF.

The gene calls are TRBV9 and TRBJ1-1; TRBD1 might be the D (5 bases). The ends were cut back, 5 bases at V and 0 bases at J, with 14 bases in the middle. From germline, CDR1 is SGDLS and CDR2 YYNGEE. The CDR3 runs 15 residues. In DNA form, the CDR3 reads TGTGCCAGCAGTGTCCGCGGACACCTGAACACTGAAGCTTTCTTT. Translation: CASSVRGHLNTEAFF.

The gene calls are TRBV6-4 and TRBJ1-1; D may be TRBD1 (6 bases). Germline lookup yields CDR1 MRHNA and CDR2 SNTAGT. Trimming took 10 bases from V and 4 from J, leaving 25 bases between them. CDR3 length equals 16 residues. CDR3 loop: CATSARTAAGATEAFF. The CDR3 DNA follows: TGTGCCACCTCGGCTAGGACGGCCGCAGGGGCCACTGAAGCTTTCTTT.

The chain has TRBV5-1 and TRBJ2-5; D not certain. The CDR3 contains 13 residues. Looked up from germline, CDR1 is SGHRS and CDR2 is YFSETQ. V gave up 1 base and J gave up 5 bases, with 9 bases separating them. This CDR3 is CASSLTLSETQYF. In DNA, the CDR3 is TGCGCCAGCAGCTTGACGCTTAGCGAGACCCAGTACTTC.

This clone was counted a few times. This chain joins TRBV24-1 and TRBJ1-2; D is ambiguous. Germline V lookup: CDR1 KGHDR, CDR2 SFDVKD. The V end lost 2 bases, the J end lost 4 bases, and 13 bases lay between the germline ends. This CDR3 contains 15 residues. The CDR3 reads CATSDSRGQSYGYTF. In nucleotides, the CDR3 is TGTGCCACCAGTGATTCACGTGGGCAGTCCTATGGCTACACCTTC.

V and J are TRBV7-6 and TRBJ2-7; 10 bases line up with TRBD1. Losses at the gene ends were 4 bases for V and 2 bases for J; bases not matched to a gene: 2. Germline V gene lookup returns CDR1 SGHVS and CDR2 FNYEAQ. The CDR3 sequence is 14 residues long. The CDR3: CASSSGTGAYEQYF. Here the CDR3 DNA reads TGTGCCAGCAGCTCCGGGACAGGGGCCTACGAGCAGTACTTC.

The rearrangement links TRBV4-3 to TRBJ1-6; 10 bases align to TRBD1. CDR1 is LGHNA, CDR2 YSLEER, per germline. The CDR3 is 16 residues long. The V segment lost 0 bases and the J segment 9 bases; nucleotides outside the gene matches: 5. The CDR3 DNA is TGCGCCAGCAGCCAAGAAGGAGGGACAGGGGTTTCACCCCTCCACTTT. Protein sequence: CASSQEGGTGVSPLHF.